These 15 T cell receptor beta chains share one sample of origin, sequenced in a study of blood T cells in healthy people across ages. Alongside a J-beta primer mix, a sample-barcoded 5' primer served in a second PCR lasting roughly 7 to 11 cycles. TCRdb called the 5' RACE reads again in MiXCR, with one record for every CDR3 protein. The sample contains more than 500,000 distinct CDR3 sequences, around 27% of which appear only once. These same data were also listed under a study on T cells of mothers and their children.

Sequencing was carried out using blood. The receptors stem from a boy aged 2 to 10 in good health.

This clonotype came up a few times. The rearrangement links TRBV18 to TRBJ2-6; a weak D match, TRBD2 (6 bases). Trimming shortened V by 0 bases and J by 1 base, and 10 bases separated the two germline ends. This CDR3 spans 17 amino acids. Germline CDR1 reads KGHSH; CDR2 reads LQKENI. CDR3 amino acids: CASSPPSGTSGANVLTF. For the CDR3, the DNA is TGTGCCAGCTCACCACCGTCGGGGACTTCTGGGGCCAACGTCCTGACTTTC.

This clonotype occurred a few times. This chain uses TRBV10-2 with TRBJ1-6; 7 bases fit TRBD1. The V and J ends lost 7 bases and 10 bases, in that order; junction bases with no gene match: 10. The length of the CDR3 is 14 residues. Germline V gives CDR1 WSHSY, CDR2 SAAADI. CDR3 protein: CASTVRGTYSPLHF. CDR3 nucleotides: TGCGCCAGCACGGTCAGGGGGACGTACTCACCCCTCCACTTT.

The chain carries TRBV29-1 and TRBJ1-1; D gene unclear. V gave up 6 bases and J gave up 5 bases, with 13 bases separating them. This CDR3 has 12 residues. The V gene's germline CDR1 is SQVTM and CDR2 ANQGSEA. The CDR3 here is CSVSFGETEAFF. The DNA of the CDR3 is TGCAGCGTCTCCTTCGGTGAAACTGAAGCTTTCTTT.

This clonotype appeared a few times. The V and J genes are TRBV7-2 and TRBJ2-7, with D possibly TRBD2 on 6 matching bases. Trimming took off 2 bases at V and 0 bases at J, with 11 bases between the two ends. This CDR3 spans 15 amino acids. The germline CDR1 and CDR2 sequences are SGHTA and FQGNSA. CDR3: CASSLRISGSYEQYF. In DNA form, the CDR3 reads TGTGCCAGCAGCTTAAGAATTAGCGGCTCCTACGAGCAGTACTTC.

This clonotype was detected a few times. The V gene is TRBV20-1, the J gene TRBJ2-2; no clear D gene. V was shortened by 3 bases and J by 0 bases, with 5 bases between the two germline ends. Germline loops: CDR1 DFQATT, CDR2 SNEGSKA (reference sequence). CDR3 length equals 13 residues. CDR3 bases: TGCAGTGCTAGGCAGACGAACACCGGGGAGCTGTTTTTT. Protein: CSARQTNTGELFF.

The chain carries TRBV3-1 and TRBJ2-5; maybe TRBD2 (6 bases). The J call is in doubt because the DNA end fits TRBJ2-7 better. This CDR3 comprises 17 residues. CDR1 is LGHDT, CDR2 YNNKEL, per germline (reference sequence). The CDR3 DNA reads as TGTGCCAGCAGCCAAGAAACCCTAGGGACGGAGGGATACGAGCAGTACTTC. Amino acids: CASSQETLGTEGYEQYF.

This clonotype has a handful of counts. The rearrangement uses TRBV29-1 and TRBJ2-7; 9 nucleotides agree with TRBD1. The junction had 9 bases not matched to a gene; V was cut back by 7 bases and J by 5 bases. This CDR3 contains 13 residues. Germline CDR1 reads SQVTM; CDR2 reads ANQGSEA. In DNA form, the CDR3 reads TGCAGCGCCTACCGGGACAGGGAACACGAGCAGTACTTC. Translating it yields CSAYRDREHEQYF.

A word on this clonotype: A much more abundant neighbour one base away suggests this may be a read error. This chain joins TRBV15 and TRBJ2-5, with D perhaps TRBD1 or TRBD2 (5 bases each). The CDR3 spans 14 residues. Looked up from germline, CDR1 is LNHNV and CDR2 is YYDKDF (reference sequence). CDR3 sequence: CVTSRGAPTETQYF. In nucleotides, the CDR3 is TGTGTCACCAGCAGAGGGGCTCCTACTGAGACCCAGTACTTC.

The chain is built from TRBV12-3 or TRBV12-4 and TRBJ2-5, with TRBD2 identical over 14 bases. The CDR3 spans 18 residues. The ends lost 5 bases at V and 0 bases at J; junction bases unmatched: 8. In DNA form, the CDR3 reads TGTGCCAGCAGTCCCGGACTAGCGGGGGGACCGTACCAAGAGACCCAGTACTTC. Its translation is CASSPGLAGGPYQETQYF.

The genes are TRBV4-2 and TRBJ2-2; TRBD1 might be the D (6 bases). The CDR3 is 15 amino acids. From germline, CDR1 is LGHNA and CDR2 YNFKEQ. Deletions cut 1 base from V and 1 base from J, with 7 bases between. The CDR3 is CASSQVQGNTGELFF. As DNA, the CDR3 is TGTGCCAGCAGCCAAGTACAGGGGAACACCGGGGAGCTGTTTTTT.

This sequence joins TRBV9 and TRBJ2-7, with 8 bases lining up with TRBD2. CDR3 length equals 15 residues. CDR1 and CDR2 (germline): SGDLS, YYNGEE. V trimming: 0 bases; J trimming: 4 bases; junction bases outside the gene matches: 6. The CDR3 sequence is CASSVEPGGPYEQYF. The CDR3 coding sequence is TGTGCCAGCAGCGTAGAGCCGGGGGGGCCGTACGAGCAGTACTTC.

This clonotype was counted once. The chain couples TRBV5-1 to TRBJ2-3; no clear D gene. This CDR3 comprises 14 residues. V dropped 1 base and J dropped 4 bases, with 10 bases sitting between them. The V gene's germline CDR1 is SGHRS and CDR2 YFSETQ. CDR3 DNA sequence: TGCGCCAGCAGCTTGAATAGCTCGCCAGATACGCAGTATTTT. Encoded protein: CASSLNSSPDTQYF.

In its sample, this clonotype was seen a few times. The CDR3 bases are TGCAGTGCTAGAGATGTGGAACTAGCGGGGGCTGCCGGGGAGCTGTTTTTT. Its translation is CSARDVELAGAAGELFF. The genes are TRBV20-1 and TRBJ2-2, with 11 bases fitting TRBD2. CDR1 DFQATT and CDR2 SNEGSKA come from the germline V gene (reference sequence). The V segment lost 0 bases and the J segment 6 bases; nucleotides outside the gene matches: 9. This CDR3 region has 17 residues.

The genes are TRBV12-3 or TRBV12-4 and TRBJ2-1; either TRBD1 or TRBD2 may fit D (5 bases each). There are 17 residues in the CDR3. Deletions cut 6 bases from V and 0 bases from J, with 18 bases between. The CDR3 DNA reads TGTGCCAGCAGAGCGATTACCGGGACCTTCTCCTACAATGAGCAGTTCTTC. Its translation is CASRAITGTFSYNEQFF.

This sequence joins TRBV12-3 or TRBV12-4 and TRBJ1-2, with TRBD1 identical over 10 bases. The V segment lost 5 bases and the J segment 11 bases; nucleotides outside the gene matches: 17. The CDR3 loop spans 16 amino acids. For the CDR3, the DNA is TGTGCCAGCAGTGCTATTCCGGGACAGGGGACTCCCGATTACACCTTC. It translates to CASSAIPGQGTPDYTF.